This T cell receptor (beta chain) is from a study of CD4+ T cells in melanoma. Trimming shortened V by 8 bases and J by 4 bases, and 14 bases separated the two germline ends. This CDR3 comprises 13 residues. Germline-derived CDR1 and CDR2 are MDHEN and SYDVKM. Profiled with immunoSEQ multiplex PCR; TCRdb holds only in-frame clones, not every one. The sample yields roughly 5,000 clones, 60% to 65% seen once. This chain links TRBV28 with TRBJ1-2; D is unresolved. The sequence was collected from a human donor with melanoma. Input material: cells from a culture (not recorded whether cultured in vitro). CDR3 coding DNA: TGTGCCAGCGGCCAAGCGGAGATCTATGGCTACACCTTC. Residues: CASGQAEIYGYTF.